A selection of T cell receptor beta chains follows, all from one sample in a study of CD8 T cells in Susac syndrome. TCRdb fed the immunoSEQ multiplex PCR reads into MiXCR, producing one record per CDR3 protein. The data hold 110,000 to 150,000 distinct CDR3 sequences, with around 94% observed a single time. Material: CD8+ T cells from PBMCs. The receptors come from a human donor in good health. CDR3s include the opening cysteine and the closing phenylalanine or tryptophan. Fields, in order: CDR3 DNA, CDR3 protein, V gene, clone size, J gene, D gene. The D gene is left open where the match is weak. Expanded clones get a size class; other rows say once, few or many, or leave the size out.

cdr3_nt: TGTGCCAGCAGGGGGACAGGGGGCCTGATGAGCACCGGGGAGCTGTTTTTT; cdr3_aa: CASRGTGGLMSTGELFF; v_call: TRBV27; clone_size: -; j_call: TRBJ2-2; d_call: TRBD1
cdr3_nt: TGTGCCAGGAGGAGGGTGACCTACGAGCAGTACTTC; cdr3_aa: CARRRVTYEQYF; v_call: TRBV11-2; clone_size: once; j_call: TRBJ2-7; d_call: -
cdr3_nt: TGTGCCAGTAGTATACAGGGAAATTGGGATGGCTACACCTTC; cdr3_aa: CASSIQGNWDGYTF; v_call: TRBV19; clone_size: -; j_call: TRBJ1-2; d_call: -
cdr3_nt: TGTGCCAGCACTCTCGTCTCACCCGGGACAGGGTTTTACGAGCAGTACTTC; cdr3_aa: CASTLVSPGTGFYEQYF; v_call: TRBV7-2; clone_size: -; j_call: TRBJ2-7; d_call: TRBD1
cdr3_nt: TGTGCCAGCAGCTCCGGGACTAGCGGCTACAATGAGCAGTTCTTC; cdr3_aa: CASSSGTSGYNEQFF; v_call: TRBV5-6; clone_size: -; j_call: TRBJ2-1; d_call: TRBD2
cdr3_nt: TGTGCCAGCAGTTCTCGACTAGCCACCGGGGAGCTGTTTTTT; cdr3_aa: CASSSRLATGELFF; v_call: TRBV28; clone_size: -; j_call: TRBJ2-2; d_call: TRBD2
cdr3_nt: TGTGCCAGCAGCCCCACACGCGCAGTGAACACTGAAGCTTTCTTT; cdr3_aa: CASSPTRAVNTEAFF; v_call: TRBV7-8; clone_size: -; j_call: TRBJ1-1; d_call: -
cdr3_nt: TGTGCCAGCAGTCCACAATGGAGATCGAACACTGAAGCTTTCTTT; cdr3_aa: CASSPQWRSNTEAFF; v_call: TRBV27; clone_size: -; j_call: TRBJ1-1; d_call: -
cdr3_nt: TGCAGCGTTTATAGCGGAACCTACGAGCAGTACTTC; cdr3_aa: CSVYSGTYEQYF; v_call: TRBV29-1; clone_size: -; j_call: TRBJ2-7; d_call: -
cdr3_nt: TGTGCCAGCAGTGGCGGGCTAGCGGGAGACCCCAGGGAGCAGTTCTTC; cdr3_aa: CASSGGLAGDPREQFF; v_call: TRBV2; clone_size: -; j_call: TRBJ2-1; d_call: TRBD2
cdr3_nt: TGTGCCAGCAGTGGGGGACTAGCGGGAGGGAATGAGCAGTTCTTC; cdr3_aa: CASSGGLAGGNEQFF; v_call: TRBV27; clone_size: -; j_call: TRBJ2-1; d_call: TRBD2
cdr3_nt: TGCAGCGTTCCTGGGAACACCGGGGAGCTGTTTTTT; cdr3_aa: CSVPGNTGELFF; v_call: TRBV29-1; clone_size: -; j_call: TRBJ2-2; d_call: -
cdr3_nt: TGTGCCAGCAGGCCGGGACTCACCTACGAGCAGTACTTC; cdr3_aa: CASRPGLTYEQYF; v_call: TRBV12-3/TRBV12-4; clone_size: -; j_call: TRBJ2-7; d_call: -
cdr3_nt: TGCAGTGCTAGAGGGACAGCACTTGACTATCAGCCCCAGCATTTT; cdr3_aa: CSARGTALDYQPQHF; v_call: TRBV20-1; clone_size: -; j_call: TRBJ1-5; d_call: -
cdr3_nt: TGTGCCACCAGGTCGCGGGAGGGCCCCCCCTACAATGAGCAGTTCTTC; cdr3_aa: CATRSREGPPYNEQFF; v_call: TRBV15; clone_size: once; j_call: TRBJ2-1; d_call: TRBD2
cdr3_nt: TGCGCCAGCAGCCAAGATTTTCGAGCGGGAGTCTTTGACATTCAGTACTTC; cdr3_aa: CASSQDFRAGVFDIQYF; v_call: TRBV4-3; clone_size: -; j_call: TRBJ2-4; d_call: TRBD2
cdr3_nt: TGTGCCAGCAGTTTAGTGCTAGCTACCTACAATGAGCAGTTCTTC; cdr3_aa: CASSLVLATYNEQFF; v_call: TRBV28; clone_size: once; j_call: TRBJ2-1; d_call: -
cdr3_nt: TGCGCCAGCAGCCCCGGGACAGCAGGCAATGAGCAGTTCTTC; cdr3_aa: CASSPGTAGNEQFF; v_call: TRBV4-3; clone_size: -; j_call: TRBJ2-1; d_call: TRBD1
cdr3_nt: TGTGCCAGCAGCCAAGTGCAGGGATCTAACTATGGCTACACCTTC; cdr3_aa: CASSQVQGSNYGYTF; v_call: TRBV14; clone_size: -; j_call: TRBJ1-2; d_call: -
cdr3_nt: TGTGCCACCAGCAGAGATAGCGGGAGGAGGGCCTACAATGAGCAGTTCTTC; cdr3_aa: CATSRDSGRRAYNEQFF; v_call: TRBV15; clone_size: -; j_call: TRBJ2-1; d_call: TRBD2
cdr3_nt: TGTGCCAGCAGCGTAGGCAAGAGCACCACTAACTATGGCTACACCTTC; cdr3_aa: CASSVGKSTTNYGYTF; v_call: TRBV9; clone_size: -; j_call: TRBJ1-2; d_call: -
cdr3_nt: TGTGCCAGCAGCTCTCACAGGGTTGGTAATGAGCAGTTCTTC; cdr3_aa: CASSSHRVGNEQFF; v_call: TRBV7-2; clone_size: -; j_call: TRBJ2-1; d_call: -
cdr3_nt: TGCAGCGTTGGTGGGGTGTCCTACAATGAGCAGTTCTTC; cdr3_aa: CSVGGVSYNEQFF; v_call: TRBV29-1; clone_size: -; j_call: TRBJ2-1; d_call: -
cdr3_nt: TGTGCCACCGGAGACTTAAACTACAATGAGCAGTTCTTC; cdr3_aa: CATGDLNYNEQFF; v_call: TRBV24-1; clone_size: -; j_call: TRBJ2-1; d_call: -
cdr3_nt: TGCAGTGCTAGAGATCGAGGACTAGCGGGTAATGAGCAGTTCTTC; cdr3_aa: CSARDRGLAGNEQFF; v_call: TRBV20-1; clone_size: -; j_call: TRBJ2-1; d_call: TRBD2
cdr3_nt: TGTGCCAGCAGCTGGCCGGGGTCTAGCGGGGACCAAGAGACCCAGTACTTC; cdr3_aa: CASSWPGSSGDQETQYF; v_call: TRBV7-9; clone_size: -; j_call: TRBJ2-5; d_call: TRBD2
cdr3_nt: TGTGCCACCAGCTCCCAGGCGGGGGGCCACGAGACCCAGTACTTC; cdr3_aa: CATSSQAGGHETQYF; v_call: TRBV15; clone_size: -; j_call: TRBJ2-5; d_call: TRBD2
cdr3_nt: TGTGCCTGGGTAGGAACCGCCCCTGAAGCTTTCTTT; cdr3_aa: CAWVGTAPEAFF; v_call: TRBV30; clone_size: -; j_call: TRBJ1-1; d_call: -
cdr3_nt: TGCGCCAGCAGCAGTGAGGAGGGCTACACCTTC; cdr3_aa: CASSSEEGYTF; v_call: TRBV5-1; clone_size: once; j_call: TRBJ1-2; d_call: -
cdr3_nt: TGTGCCAGCAGTTTATGGAGGAGCTCCTACAATGAGCAGTTCTTC; cdr3_aa: CASSLWRSSYNEQFF; v_call: TRBV27; clone_size: -; j_call: TRBJ2-1; d_call: -
cdr3_nt: TGTGCCACCAGTGATTTGGACGAGACCCAGTACTTC; cdr3_aa: CATSDLDETQYF; v_call: TRBV24-1; clone_size: -; j_call: TRBJ2-5; d_call: -
cdr3_nt: TGTGCCAGCAGCCTCGCCCCAGGGAGTAGTCACGAGCAGTACTTC; cdr3_aa: CASSLAPGSSHEQYF; v_call: TRBV3-1; clone_size: -; j_call: TRBJ2-7; d_call: -
cdr3_nt: TGCAGTGCTAAGGCCGGAGGTTACGAGCAGTACTTC; cdr3_aa: CSAKAGGYEQYF; v_call: TRBV20-1; clone_size: -; j_call: TRBJ2-7; d_call: -
cdr3_nt: TGTGCCACGAGGACAGGGGCCTACGAGCAGTACTTC; cdr3_aa: CATRTGAYEQYF; v_call: TRBV19; clone_size: -; j_call: TRBJ2-7; d_call: TRBD1
cdr3_nt: TGCGCCAGCAGCCGGATACCGGGACTGCAATACGAGCAGTACTTC; cdr3_aa: CASSRIPGLQYEQYF; v_call: TRBV4-3; clone_size: -; j_call: TRBJ2-7; d_call: -
cdr3_nt: TGCAGCGTTGAGGGACAGTACGGTTATGGCTACACCTTC; cdr3_aa: CSVEGQYGYGYTF; v_call: TRBV29-1; clone_size: -; j_call: TRBJ1-2; d_call: TRBD1
cdr3_nt: TGTGCCAGCAGCGTAGGCAGGGTCACTGAAGCTTTCTTT; cdr3_aa: CASSVGRVTEAFF; v_call: TRBV9; clone_size: -; j_call: TRBJ1-1; d_call: -
cdr3_nt: TGTGCCAGTAGTATAAGATCAGCTTACTACGAGCAGTACTTC; cdr3_aa: CASSIRSAYYEQYF; v_call: TRBV19; clone_size: -; j_call: TRBJ2-7; d_call: -
cdr3_nt: TGTGCCAGCAGCTTAGAAGGGGAGAGGAACCAAGAGACCCAGTACTTC; cdr3_aa: CASSLEGERNQETQYF; v_call: TRBV13; clone_size: -; j_call: TRBJ2-5; d_call: -
cdr3_nt: TGTGCCACCAGTACCTTCGGGAGGGCAGGGGTCGCAGATACGCAGTATTTT; cdr3_aa: CATSTFGRAGVADTQYF; v_call: TRBV24-1; clone_size: -; j_call: TRBJ2-3; d_call: TRBD2
cdr3_nt: TGTGCCAGCAGCTTAGGGGCAGGGGCCCCGATCTACGAGCAGTACTTC; cdr3_aa: CASSLGAGAPIYEQYF; v_call: TRBV7-9; clone_size: -; j_call: TRBJ2-7; d_call: -
cdr3_nt: TGTGCCACCACTCCTCGGACCCACTACGAGCAGTACTTC; cdr3_aa: CATTPRTHYEQYF; v_call: TRBV6-2/TRBV6-3; clone_size: -; j_call: TRBJ2-7; d_call: -
cdr3_nt: TGCAGTGCTAGGTCCGGATCTTATAGCAATCAGCCCCAGCATTTT; cdr3_aa: CSARSGSYSNQPQHF; v_call: TRBV20-1; clone_size: -; j_call: TRBJ1-5; d_call: -
cdr3_nt: TGTGCCAGCAGCGAGGGGGGGAGAGCAGATACGCAGTATTTT; cdr3_aa: CASSEGGRADTQYF; v_call: TRBV9; clone_size: -; j_call: TRBJ2-3; d_call: -
cdr3_nt: TGTGCCAGCACCTGGGAGGCAGCAGATACGCAGTATTTT; cdr3_aa: CASTWEAADTQYF; v_call: TRBV11-2; clone_size: -; j_call: TRBJ2-3; d_call: -
cdr3_nt: TGTGCCACCAGTGATCCACAGGACTATGGCTACACCTTC; cdr3_aa: CATSDPQDYGYTF; v_call: TRBV24-1; clone_size: -; j_call: TRBJ1-2; d_call: -
cdr3_nt: TGTGCCACCAGCAGGGTCCCGGGACAGGGGAAGATTGGCAATCAGCCCCAGCATTTT; cdr3_aa: CATSRVPGQGKIGNQPQHF; v_call: TRBV15; clone_size: once; j_call: TRBJ1-5; d_call: TRBD1
cdr3_nt: TGTGCCAGCAGCCACCCCCCCTATGGCTACACCTTC; cdr3_aa: CASSHPPYGYTF; v_call: TRBV7-9; clone_size: -; j_call: TRBJ1-2; d_call: -
cdr3_nt: TGTGCCACCAGCAGAGATTGGACAGGTTATAGCAATCAGCCCCAGCATTTT; cdr3_aa: CATSRDWTGYSNQPQHF; v_call: TRBV15; clone_size: -; j_call: TRBJ1-5; d_call: TRBD1
cdr3_nt: TGTGCCAGCAGCACATACACCGGGGAGCTGTTTTTT; cdr3_aa: CASSTYTGELFF; v_call: TRBV5-6; clone_size: -; j_call: TRBJ2-2; d_call: -
cdr3_nt: TGCGCCAGCAGCCCCATGGGGACAGGGGCCGAAGCTTTCTTT; cdr3_aa: CASSPMGTGAEAFF; v_call: TRBV4-3; clone_size: -; j_call: TRBJ1-1; d_call: TRBD1
cdr3_nt: TGTGCCAGCAGTTTATCTCATTTCGCCCTCTCCTACAATGAGCAGTTCTTC; cdr3_aa: CASSLSHFALSYNEQFF; v_call: TRBV27; clone_size: -; j_call: TRBJ2-1; d_call: -
cdr3_nt: TGTGCCTGGGACGGGGGGCTGAACACCGGGGAGCTGTTTTTT; cdr3_aa: CAWDGGLNTGELFF; v_call: TRBV30; clone_size: -; j_call: TRBJ2-2; d_call: -
cdr3_nt: TGCAGCGTTGAAGATACCAGCTCCTCCTACGAGCAGTACTTC; cdr3_aa: CSVEDTSSSYEQYF; v_call: TRBV29-1; clone_size: -; j_call: TRBJ2-7; d_call: -
cdr3_nt: TGTGCCAGCAGTTACACGGGGGGAACCTACGAGCAGTACTTC; cdr3_aa: CASSYTGGTYEQYF; v_call: TRBV6-5; clone_size: -; j_call: TRBJ2-7; d_call: TRBD2
cdr3_nt: TGTGCCGCGGGGCTTACCTCCTACGAGCAGTACTTC; cdr3_aa: CAAGLTSYEQYF; v_call: TRBV27; clone_size: -; j_call: TRBJ2-7; d_call: -
cdr3_nt: TGTGCCAGCAGTTTATCCCTCTACAGGGGAGGTGGCAATCAGCCCCAGCATTTT; cdr3_aa: CASSLSLYRGGGNQPQHF; v_call: TRBV27; clone_size: -; j_call: TRBJ1-5; d_call: TRBD1
cdr3_nt: TGTGCCAGCAGCTCGACAGGGGGTTCCTCCTACAATGAGCAGTTCTTC; cdr3_aa: CASSSTGGSSYNEQFF; v_call: TRBV11-2; clone_size: -; j_call: TRBJ2-1; d_call: TRBD1
cdr3_nt: TGTGCCAGCAGTTTCGGTAGCGGGAGGGCCGGAGAGACCCAGTACTTC; cdr3_aa: CASSFGSGRAGETQYF; v_call: TRBV6-5; clone_size: -; j_call: TRBJ2-5; d_call: TRBD2
cdr3_nt: TGTGCCAGCAGCGCGAGCGAAGACAGGGAGAGGGAGCAGTTCTTC; cdr3_aa: CASSASEDREREQFF; v_call: TRBV7-9; clone_size: -; j_call: TRBJ2-1; d_call: TRBD1